This T cell receptor beta chain was profiled in a study of CD8+ T cells in alopecia areata. Study details: Each of the treated patients was given oral tofacitinib, 5 to 10 mg twice daily, for moderate-to-severe alopecia areata.

This CDR3 contains 15 residues. The V gene's germline CDR1 is SGHTA and CDR2 FQGNSA. Trimming shortened V by 4 bases and J by 4 bases, and 16 bases separated the two germline ends. After isolation, RNA underwent reverse transcription to generate cDNA as the sequencing template. Repertoires were generated with immunoSEQ multiplex PCR, while TCRdb's copy carries only in-frame clones and drops some. This sample yields approximately 140,000 clones, of which over 80% are seen a single time; around 15% belongs to the top ten. The chain couples TRBV7-2 to TRBJ1-1; no firm D call. This TCR derives from a human donor with alopecia areata. Here the sequenced sample was CD8+ T cells sorted from blood, taken at week 0. CDR3 region: CASSSTTDLGTEAFF. The CDR3 coding sequence is TGTGCCAGCAGCTCCACGACCGACCTGGGCACTGAAGCTTTCTTT.